This entry lists 23 T cell receptor beta chains sequenced from one sample in a study of T cell changes during pregnancy in multiple sclerosis. Profiled with immunoSEQ multiplex PCR; TCRdb holds only in-frame clones, not every one. The sample has 26,000 or so clones, nearly 90% seen once. The starting material was CD8+ T cells from peripheral blood mononuclear cells, obtained in the second trimester of pregnancy. The receptors derive from a female donor with multiple sclerosis, enrolled in a pregnancy study.

This chain joins TRBV11-2 and TRBJ2-1; 7 positions match TRBD1. Unmatched junction bases numbered 6, after V lost 5 bases and J lost 2 bases. Germline assignment: CDR1 SGHAT and CDR2 FQNNGV. The CDR3 is 15 amino acids. CDR3 amino acids: CASSPRQGTYNEQFF. The CDR3 nucleotides are TGTGCCAGCAGCCCCCGACAGGGAACCTACAATGAGCAGTTCTTC. The variable domain in full, completed from reference TRBV11-2 and TRBJ2-1, reads EAGVAQSPRYKIIEKRQSVAFWCNPISGHATLYWYQQILGQGPKLLIQFQNNGVVDDSQLPKDRFSAERLKGVDSTLKIQPAKLEDSAVYLCASSPRQGTYNEQFFGPGTRLTVL.

This rearrangement joins TRBV28 to TRBJ1-1; D not certain. Looked up from germline, CDR1 is MDHEN and CDR2 is SYDVKM. The CDR3 runs 13 residues. Trimming left V 11 bases short and J 5 bases short, with 18 bases between. CDR3 region: CAGCSGGGTEAFF. The CDR3 bases are TGTGCCGGGTGCTCTGGAGGCGGGACTGAAGCTTTCTTT.

The chain links TRBV27 to TRBJ2-7; 8 positions agree with TRBD2. Looked up from germline, CDR1 is MNHEY and CDR2 is SMNVEV (reference sequence). V shed 4 bases, J shed 3 bases, and the junction held 5 bases outside the gene matches. CDR3 length equals 14 residues. CDR3: CASSSGTRFYEQYF. The CDR3 bases are TGTGCCAGCAGTTCCGGGACTAGGTTCTACGAGCAGTACTTC.

The V gene is TRBV14, the J gene TRBJ2-1, with no clear D. Germline V lookup: CDR1 SGHDN, CDR2 FVKESK. V lost 2 bases and J lost 5, with 16 bases in between. This CDR3 has 16 residues. The CDR3 sequence: CASSQFDTPPNNEQFF. DNA of the CDR3: TGTGCCAGCAGCCAATTTGACACCCCACCAAACAATGAGCAGTTCTTC. The full variable domain, completed using reference TRBV14 and TRBJ2-1, is EAGVTQFPSHSVIEKGQTVTLRCDPISGHDNLYWYRRVMGKEIKFLLHFVKESKQDESGMPNNRFLAERTGGTYSTLKVQPAELEDSGVYFCASSQFDTPPNNEQFFGPGTRLTVL.

V and J are TRBV14 and TRBJ2-7, with D possibly TRBD2 on 6 matching bases. The germline CDR1 and CDR2 sequences are SGHDN and FVKESK. V was cut by 3 bases and J by 5 bases, with 8 bases left in between. This CDR3 contains 12 residues. The CDR3 DNA follows: TGTGCCAGCAGCCATGGGGGGAACGAGCAGTACTTC. It is translated as CASSHGGNEQYF.

This chain links TRBV7-9 with TRBJ1-1; no definite D call. CDR1 and CDR2 from the germline V gene are SEHNR and FQNEAQ (reference sequence). V shed 8 bases and J shed 2 bases, with 15 bases lying between them. This CDR3 comprises 14 residues. CDR3 in DNA: TGTGCCAGCTGGTCACCCCCAACAAACACTGAAGCTTTCTTT. Translating it yields CASWSPPTNTEAFF.

The chain is built from TRBV11-2 and TRBJ2-5; D possibly corresponds to TRBD2 (6 bases). With 5 bases removed from V and 5 bases from J, the gap between germline ends came to 18 bases. Looked up from germline, CDR1 is SGHAT and CDR2 is FQNNGV. The CDR3 is 15 residues long. The CDR3 DNA reads as TGTGCCAGCAGCCCTAGCGCAGGGTTGGCGGAGACCCAGTACTTC. This codes for CASSPSAGLAETQYF.

This clone was seen more than once but under ten times. The CDR3: CASTDLSGKMQFF. For the CDR3, the DNA is TGTGCCAGCACCGACCTTAGCGGGAAAATGCAGTTCTTC. The genes are TRBV6-5 and TRBJ2-1, with 8 bases lining up with TRBD2. The CDR3 loop spans 13 amino acids. Germline assignment: CDR1 MNHEY and CDR2 SVGAGI. Losses at the gene ends were 7 bases for V and 12 bases for J; bases not matched to a gene: 11.

The chain carries TRBV4-3 and TRBJ1-4; tentatively, D is TRBD1 (6 bases). With 0 bases removed from V and 2 bases from J, the gap between germline ends came to 13 bases. This CDR3 has 17 residues. Germline CDR1 LGHNA, CDR2 YSLEER. The CDR3 sequence: CASSQDWGGGTNEKLFF. CDR3 coding DNA: TGCGCCAGCAGCCAAGATTGGGGCGGGGGCACTAATGAAAAACTGTTTTTT.

The chain employs TRBV9 and TRBJ2-2, with a tentative D call TRBD1 (7 bases). V shed 4 bases and J shed 3 bases, with 22 bases lying between them. CDR3 size: 18 residues. Germline assignment: CDR1 SGDLS and CDR2 YYNGEE. CDR3 coding DNA: TGTGCCAGCAGCCCATTTAGTTTCAGGGGGACTGACACCGGGGAGCTGTTTTTT. It specifies CASSPFSFRGTDTGELFF.

The V and J genes are TRBV6-5 and TRBJ2-7; possible D gene TRBD1, 5 bases. This CDR3 comprises 14 residues. Per the germline V gene, CDR1 is MNHEY and CDR2 is SVGAGI. V lost 3 bases to trimming and J lost 2 bases, with 11 bases between them. Here the CDR3 DNA reads TGTGCCAGCAGTTATGAAAGGGGAACCTACGAGCAGTACTTC. Amino acids: CASSYERGTYEQYF.

The chain combines TRBV2 with TRBJ2-4; a weak D match, TRBD2 (5 bases). The CDR3 has 13 amino acids. V lost 3 bases and J 8 bases, leaving 11 bases between the germline ends. Germline V gives CDR1 SNHLY, CDR2 FYNNEI. In DNA form, the CDR3 reads TGTGCCAGCAGTGACCTCCGTAGCGACATTCAGTACTTC. Translating gives CASSDLRSDIQYF.

The V and J genes are TRBV7-9 and TRBJ2-5; maybe TRBD2 (6 bases). Trimming removed 5 bases at V and 4 bases at J, with 17 bases between. This CDR3 spans 15 amino acids. Germline V gives CDR1 SEHNR, CDR2 FQNEAQ (reference sequence). CDR3: CASSRYPGVRETQYF. The CDR3 DNA is TGTGCCAGCAGCCGGTACCCGGGAGTCCGAGAGACCCAGTACTTC.

The chain is built from TRBV19 and TRBJ2-1; the D gene is possibly TRBD1 (5 bases). CDR3 length equals 13 residues. Trimming removed 0 bases from V and 12 bases from J, with 12 bases in between. Germline loops: CDR1 LNHDA, CDR2 SQIVND (reference sequence). The CDR3 loop is CASSIDWGGGQFF. As DNA, the CDR3 is TGTGCCAGTAGTATAGATTGGGGCGGCGGGCAGTTCTTC.

The chain combines TRBV6-4 with TRBJ2-3, with 12 bases matching TRBD2. This CDR3 is built from 15 residues. Trimming at V came to 4 bases and at J to 2 bases, leaving 1 base not matched to a gene. In germline, CDR1 is MRHNA, CDR2 SNTAGT. CDR3 sequence reads: CASSGTSGATDTQYF. CDR3 DNA: TGTGCCAGCAGTGGGACTAGCGGGGCCACAGATACGCAGTATTTT.

This clone was seen a few times. The chain recombines TRBV6-1 with TRBJ2-3, with TRBD2 matching 12 bases. V dropped 4 bases and J dropped 6; count of bases not matched to a gene: 8. CDR1 and CDR2 (germline): MNHNS, SASEGT. CDR3 length equals 16 residues. CDR3 bases: TGTGCCAGCAGTGGACTAGCGGGAGAAGGAGGGGATACGCAGTATTTT. Translation gives CASSGLAGEGGDTQYF.

The genes are TRBV7-8 and TRBJ2-5; D not resolved. Germline CDR1 and CDR2: SGHVS and FQNEAQ. This CDR3 has 14 residues. V lost 5 bases and J lost 5, with 15 bases in between. The CDR3 coding sequence is TGTGCCAGCAGCCTCGACTCATTCGGGGAGACCCAGTACTTC. This gives the protein CASSLDSFGETQYF.

The gene calls are TRBV7-9 and TRBJ2-7, with D hard to call. V was trimmed by 3 bases and J by 5 bases, leaving 17 bases between them. CDR3 length: 15 residues. The V gene's germline CDR1 is SEHNR and CDR2 FQNEAQ (reference sequence). The DNA of the CDR3 is TGTGCCAGCAGCTTCACTCAGGCTACCTTTCACGAGCAGTACTTC. This codes for CASSFTQATFHEQYF.

The chain couples TRBV9 to TRBJ1-2; tentatively, D is TRBD1 (6 bases). The CDR3 extends over 12 amino acids. CDR1 is SGDLS and CDR2 is YYNGEE in the germline V gene. V gave up 3 bases and J gave up 5 bases, with 8 bases separating them. In DNA form, the CDR3 reads TGTGCCAGCAGCGACAGGGTTTATGGCTACACCTTC. It codes for CASSDRVYGYTF.

CDR3 DNA sequence: TGTGCCAGCAGTCCGGACAGCTCTGGGGCCAACGTCCTGACTTTC. It translates to CASSPDSSGANVLTF. V gene TRBV28 combines with J gene TRBJ2-6; a weak D match, TRBD1 (6 bases). Deletions cut 5 bases from V and 0 bases from J, with 8 bases between. CDR1 and CDR2 from the germline V gene are MDHEN and SYDVKM. CDR3 size: 15 residues.

This clone is classed as medium-sized. The chain couples TRBV5-1 to TRBJ1-5; D is possibly TRBD1 (6 bases). This CDR3 is 13 amino acids long. CDR1 SGHRS and CDR2 YFSETQ come from the germline V gene. V was pared by 4 bases and J by 5 bases, with 10 bases between. In DNA form, the CDR3 reads TGCGCCAGCAGCGCCGAGGGGGATCAGCCCCAGCATTTT. Translation gives CASSAEGDQPQHF.

CDR3 coding DNA: TGTGCCAGTAGTCCCCGGGTTGCAACTAATGAAAAACTGTTTTTT. It yields the protein CASSPRVATNEKLFF. This sequence joins TRBV19 and TRBJ1-4; D is unresolved. Germline CDR1 reads LNHDA; CDR2 reads SQIVND (reference sequence). The ends were cut back, 5 bases at V and 0 bases at J, with 10 bases in the middle. The CDR3 totals 15 residues.

The chain uses TRBV4-1 and TRBJ2-7, with 9 bases lining up with TRBD2. From germline, CDR1 is MGHRA and CDR2 YSYEKL. V trimming: 1 base; J trimming: 4 bases; junction bases outside the gene matches: 11. The CDR3 extends over 17 amino acids. Here the CDR3 DNA reads TGCGCCAGCAGCCAAGTAAGCATATCTAGCGGGACGTACGAGCAGTACTTC. Encoded protein: CASSQVSISSGTYEQYF.